The T cell receptor (beta chain) described here comes from a study of human T cells and chemical hapten exposure. TCRdb passed the RACE reads through MiXCR, listing each CDR3 protein once. The table has approximately 110,000 distinct CDR3 sequences, nearly 35% seen once. Germline CDR1 MNHNS, CDR2 SASEGT. The V end lost 5 bases, the J end lost 4 bases, and 14 bases lay between the germline ends. This CDR3 spans 15 amino acids. The time point: patch test 3, about 24 weeks after DPC sensitization. Treatment here: therapeutic diphenylcyclopropenone sensitization with weekly scalp DPC. The receptor comes from a man aged 35 to 55 with alopecia areata. Some clones in this sample may be carry-over from other donors' samples. V usage is TRBV6-1 and J usage is TRBJ2-2; unclear D gene. The specimen was whole blood, collected in connection with sensitization to the hapten diphenylcyclopropenone (DPC). CDR3 region: CASSPSLGLTGELFF. DNA for the CDR3: TGTGCCAGCAGTCCCTCCCTAGGTCTCACCGGGGAGCTGTTTTTT.